The T cell receptor beta chain described here comes from a study of T cell repertoires in cytomegalovirus infection. Study summary: Indications came from public TCR beta signatures; they pointed to CMV infection and to a matching HLA type. Whole-study findings and limits: Using cumulative public TCR beta family frequency, the authors identified those who carried CMV together with the relevant HLA. There were HLA-C-restricted CMV-specific TCR beta clonotypes dominating the ex vivo response.

TCRdb fed the reads into MiXCR, producing one record per CDR3 protein. The sample has some 440,000 distinct CDR3 sequences; about a third are singletons. Points on this clonotype: Its cognate antigen is unknown.

The CDR3 has 13 residues. Germline V CDR1 and CDR2: LNHNV, YYDKDF (reference sequence). V lost 5 bases and J 5 bases, leaving 13 bases between the germline ends. The sequenced sample consisted of PBMCs. This chain joins TRBV15 and TRBJ2-7; the D gene is possibly TRBD2 (6 bases). This receptor was identified in a human donor in good health (CMV status not recorded). Some clones in this sample may be carry-over from other donors' samples. Written as DNA, the CDR3 is TGTGCCACCAGCTCTCGTACTAGCCACGAGCAGTACTTC. Its translation is CATSSRTSHEQYF. Based on the CDR3 plus reference TRBV15 and TRBJ2-7, the full variable domain is DAMVIQNPRYQVTQFGKPVTLSCSQTLNHNVMYWYQQKSSQAPKLLFHYYDKDFNNEADTPDNFQSRRPNTSFCFLDIRSPGLGDTAMYLCATSSRTSHEQYFGPGTRLTVT.